One and the same sample provided the 9 T cell receptor beta chains below, sequenced in a study of early T cells in non-severe SARS-CoV-2 infection. TCRdb analysed the 5' RACE reads with MiXCR anew, one entry per CDR3 protein. The profile shows over 70,000 distinct CDR3 sequences, around 15% of them singletons. The specimen sequenced was whole blood. The receptors shown here come from an adult who was a healthcare worker with PCR-confirmed SARS-CoV-2 infection or an uninfected control (not recorded which).

This chain uses TRBV5-1 with TRBJ1-5; D may be TRBD1 (5 bases). V lost 2 bases, J lost 4 bases, and 10 bases lay in between. From germline, CDR1 is SGHRS and CDR2 YFSETQ. The CDR3 has 14 amino acids. Here the CDR3 DNA reads TGCGCCAGCAGCTTTGACGGGGGGAATCAGCCCCAGCATTTT. This codes for CASSFDGGNQPQHF.

At least ten counts were recorded for this clonotype. The chain carries TRBV9 and TRBJ1-3, with D possibly being TRBD1 (6 bases). The ends were cut back, 3 bases at V and 1 base at J, with 8 bases in the middle. CDR3 length: 14 amino acids. Germline CDR1 reads SGDLS; CDR2 reads YYNGEE. In nucleotides, the CDR3 is TGTGCCAGCAGCGCGACAGGTTCTGGAAACACCATATATTTT. Translating gives CASSATGSGNTIYF.

This clonotype was seen ten or more times. This chain links TRBV2 with TRBJ1-5; 8 bases agree with TRBD1. Looked up from germline, CDR1 is SNHLY and CDR2 is FYNNEI. The CDR3 loop spans 14 amino acids. Losses at the gene ends were 5 bases for V and 0 bases for J; bases not matched to a gene: 0. CDR3 DNA: TGTGCCAGCAGTCAGGGGGCTAGCAATCAGCCCCAGCATTTT. Translation gives CASSQGASNQPQHF. The full variable domain, completed using reference TRBV2 and TRBJ1-5, is EPEVTQTPSHQVTQMGQEVILRCVPISNHLYFYWYRQILGQKVEFLVSFYNNEISEKSEIFDDQFSVERPDGSNFTLKIRSTKLEDSAMYFCASSQGASNQPQHFGDGTRLSIL.

This clonotype was observed a handful of times. The rearrangement uses TRBV29-1 and TRBJ1-1; unclear D gene. Germline loops: CDR1 SQVTM, CDR2 ANQGSEA. V shed 5 bases and J shed 5 bases, with 6 bases lying between them. The CDR3 contains 10 residues. The CDR3 loop is CSVRGTEAFF. Here the CDR3 DNA reads TGCAGCGTTAGAGGGACTGAAGCTTTCTTT. The full variable domain, rest sourced from reference TRBV29-1 and TRBJ1-1, is SAVISQKPSRDICQRGTSLTIQCQVDSQVTMMFWYRQQPGQSLTLIATANQGSEATYESGFVIDKFPISRPNLTFSTLTVSNMSPEDSSIYLCSVRGTEAFFGQGTRLTVV.

This clonotype was found many times. The chain links TRBV4-1 to TRBJ2-2, with 8 bases fitting TRBD2. Looked up from germline, CDR1 is MGHRA and CDR2 is YSYEKL. Trimming at V came to 5 bases and at J to 7 bases, leaving 15 bases not matched to a gene. The CDR3 contains 17 residues. The CDR3, as DNA: TGCGCCAGCAGCTTCCGTAGCGGGAAAATGAAGAACGGGGAGCTGTTTTTT. This sequence encodes CASSFRSGKMKNGELFF.

The J gene is TRBJ2-3, the V gene TRBV11-3, with D tentatively TRBD1 or TRBD2 (6 bases each). The CDR3 is made up of 17 amino acids. Trimming left V 1 base short and J 0 bases short, with 14 bases between. CDR1 is SGHNT, CDR2 YENEEA, per germline. The CDR3 spells CASSLGGASPSTDTQYF. The DNA of the CDR3 is TGTGCCAGCAGCTTAGGGGGGGCTTCCCCTAGCACAGATACGCAGTATTTT. Filled out from reference TRBV11-3 and TRBJ2-3, the complete variable domain reads EAGVVQSPRYKIIEKKQPVAFWCNPISGHNTLYWYLQNLGQGPELLIRYENEEAVDDSQLPKDRFSAERLKGVDSTLKIQPAELGDSAVYLCASSLGGASPSTDTQYFGPGTRLTVL.

In this sample, this clonotype turned up a few times. The chain has TRBV29-1 and TRBJ1-3, with D uncertain. CDR3 length: 13 residues. The germline gives CDR1 SQVTM, CDR2 ANQGSEA. The V gene lost 8 bases and the J gene lost 1 base, with 12 bases spanning the gap. The chain's CDR3 is CSFTAGSGNTIYF. The CDR3 nucleotides are TGCAGCTTCACGGCGGGGTCTGGAAACACCATATATTTT.

V is TRBV5-1 and J is TRBJ2-3; no firm D call. Germline CDR1 is SGHRS and CDR2 is YFSETQ. The CDR3 runs 17 residues. Trimming cost V 1 base and J 0 bases, with 15 bases left between them. The CDR3 loop reads CASSLWSQLGSTDTQYF. CDR3 in DNA: TGCGCCAGCAGCTTGTGGAGCCAGTTGGGTAGCACAGATACGCAGTATTTT.

The genes are TRBV3-1 and TRBJ1-5; no definite D call. V lost 0 bases and J 6 bases, leaving 12 bases between the germline ends. CDR3 length equals 15 residues. Germline V gene lookup returns CDR1 LGHDT and CDR2 YNNKEL (reference sequence). The CDR3 nucleotides are TGTGCCAGCAGCCAAGATACACCGATAGGTCAGCCCCAGCATTTT. Translation gives CASSQDTPIGQPQHF.